This paragraph covers one TCR beta chain sequence. This entry belongs to a study of blood T cell repertoires in COVID-19. As for the study in general: From the United States, Italy and Spain came samples of acute and convalescent COVID-19. The cDNA or gDNA used as material had been derived from T cells, B-cell-depleted T cells, or PBMCs.

Seattle patient enrollment occurred during active infection, with longitudinal follow-up thereafter. The V end lost 4 bases, the J end lost 6 bases, and 15 bases lay between the germline ends. CDR1 GTSNPN and CDR2 SVGIG come from the germline V gene (reference sequence). The CDR3 covers 13 residues. Authors' processing steps: Nucleated cell number was recorded as an estimate derived from reference gene primer amplification. Assay used: immunoSEQ multiplex PCR; TCRdb lists only in-frame clones, some missing. The DNA was the basis for D and trimming; V, J and clone size are from that table. The table records under 350,000 clones, 75% to 95% of them present only once.

The sequenced material came from peripheral blood. The clonotype originates from a woman younger than 45 with COVID-19, enrolled during active disease. The chain combines TRBV30 with TRBJ1-2; D possibly corresponds to TRBD1 (5 bases). The CDR3 here is CAWNKAGRDGYTF. DNA of the CDR3: TGTGCCTGGAACAAAGCAGGGCGTGATGGCTACACCTTC.